What follows are 19 T cell receptor beta chains derived from one specimen sequenced in a study of neurological immune-mediated disorders. TCRdb re-analysed the 5' RACE reads in MiXCR, keeping a single row per CDR3 protein. The repertoire has about 62,000 distinct CDR3 sequences, 3.5% to 4.5% of them found once; the top ten carry under 2.5%. Material for sequencing was PBMCs. The source of these receptors is a woman aged 45 to 65 with multiple sclerosis.

This clonotype was detected many times. The rearrangement joins TRBV5-1 to TRBJ1-5; 9 nucleotides match TRBD1. The CDR3 loop spans 15 amino acids. Germline trimming cut 4 bases from V and 5 bases from J; bases unmatched to any gene: 7. Looked up from germline, CDR1 is SGHRS and CDR2 is YFSETQ. CDR3 DNA sequence: TGCGCCAGCAGCCCCGGGACAGGGAGGCATCAGCCCCAGCATTTT. This sequence encodes CASSPGTGRHQPQHF.

This clonotype has ten or more counts. The V call is TRBV5-6, the J call TRBJ2-7; D remains ambiguous. Per germline, CDR1 SGHDT and CDR2 YYEEEE. V lost 3 bases to trimming and J lost 6 bases, with 13 bases between them. This CDR3 has 13 amino acids. CDR3 residues: CASSSGLSGEQYF. DNA of the CDR3: TGTGCCAGCAGCTCGGGCCTATCCGGCGAGCAGTACTTC.

This clonotype was seen many times. The chain employs TRBV5-5 and TRBJ1-1; D possibly corresponds to TRBD1 (5 bases). Germline V lookup: CDR1 SGHKS, CDR2 YYEKEE (reference sequence). This CDR3 is built from 15 residues. Trimming stripped 0 bases from V and 5 bases from J, with 14 bases between. Here the CDR3 DNA reads TGTGCCAGCAGCTTGGCCCAAAGAGGGGAGACTGAAGCTTTCTTT. Translation gives CASSLAQRGETEAFF.

This clonotype appeared many times. V is TRBV10-3 and J is TRBJ2-7, with 12 nucleotides matching TRBD2. This CDR3 region has 15 residues. V gave up 5 bases and J gave up 7 bases; unmatched junction bases: 9. Germline CDR1 is ENHRY and CDR2 is SYGVKD. The CDR3 protein is CAISSLRLAGEEQYF. The CDR3 DNA reads TGTGCCATCAGTTCCCTTAGACTAGCGGGAGAAGAGCAGTACTTC.

The chain links TRBV5-5 to TRBJ2-3, with 10 bases identical to TRBD1. V trimming: 0 bases; J trimming: 4 bases; junction bases outside the gene matches: 2. This CDR3 comprises 15 residues. Germline CDR1 is SGHKS and CDR2 is YYEKEE (reference sequence). CDR3 sequence: CASSLGQGAADTQYF. CDR3 nucleotides: TGTGCCAGCAGCTTGGGACAGGGGGCAGCAGATACGCAGTATTTT. The complete variable domain, with remaining parts taken from reference TRBV5-5 and TRBJ2-3, reads DAGVTQSPTHLIKTRGQQVTLRCSPISGHKSVSWYQQVLGQGPQFIFQYYEKEERGRGNFPDRFSARQFPNYSSELNVNALLLGDSALYLCASSLGQGAADTQYFGPGTRLTVL.

In this sample, this clonotype turned up many times. CDR3 amino acids: CATSKPIAGGLYEQFF. CDR3 nucleotide sequence: TGTGCCACCAGCAAGCCCATAGCGGGAGGGCTATATGAGCAGTTCTTC. V gene TRBV15 combines with J gene TRBJ2-1, with 11 positions matching TRBD2. This CDR3 is built from 16 residues. The junction had 10 bases not matched to a gene; V was cut back by 4 bases and J by 8 bases. Per germline, CDR1 LNHNV and CDR2 YYDKDF (reference sequence).

This clonotype occurred many times. The chain joins TRBV7-2 to TRBJ1-5, with D unresolved. CDR1 is SGHTA and CDR2 is FQGNSA in the germline V gene. Between the trimmed V and J ends, which lost 1 base and 3 bases, there was a span of 10 bases. This CDR3 comprises 15 residues. CDR3 sequence reads: CASSLGLQFNQPQHF. CDR3 nucleotide sequence: TGTGCCAGCAGCTTAGGTTTACAGTTCAATCAGCCCCAGCATTTT.

This clonotype was observed at least ten times. The rearrangement links TRBV20-1 to TRBJ2-1; D gene unclear. CDR3 length: 13 residues. Germline V CDR1 and CDR2: DFQATT, SNEGSKA (reference sequence). The V gene lost 7 bases and the J gene lost 3 bases, with 13 bases spanning the gap. CDR3 DNA: TGCAGTGGAGTTCCCAACCTCTACAATGAGCAGTTCTTC. Translating it yields CSGVPNLYNEQFF.

Many counts were recorded for this clonotype. The DNA for the CDR3 is TGTGCCAGCAGCCCTAACCCAGGGGCTGGAAACACCATATATTTT. As protein: CASSPNPGAGNTIYF. The J gene is TRBJ1-3, the V gene TRBV7-2, with D tentatively TRBD1 (6 bases). V was shortened by 5 bases and J by 2 bases, with 13 bases between the two germline ends. Germline CDR1 is SGHTA and CDR2 is FQGNSA. The CDR3 consists of 15 residues.

In this sample, this clonotype turned up many times. The rearrangement joins TRBV29-1 to TRBJ2-2; 9 nucleotides line up with TRBD1. Germline trimming cut 6 bases from V and 3 bases from J; bases unmatched to any gene: 8. Germline CDR1 is SQVTM and CDR2 is ANQGSEA. The CDR3 consists of 15 residues. CDR3 protein: CSVAAGTGYTGELFF. CDR3 in DNA: TGCAGCGTCGCGGCCGGGACAGGGTACACCGGGGAGCTGTTTTTT.

At least ten counts were recorded for this clonotype. J is TRBJ2-1 and V is TRBV7-2; TRBD1 aligns across 7 bases. Germline CDR1 is SGHTA and CDR2 is FQGNSA. J lost 2 bases, V lost 5 bases, and 18 bases had no gene match. The CDR3 is made up of 19 amino acids. CDR3 sequence: CASSPRGTGTVATYNEQFF. The CDR3 DNA is TGTGCCAGCAGCCCCAGGGGGACGGGTACTGTGGCTACCTACAATGAGCAGTTCTTC.

This sequence joins TRBV5-1 and TRBJ2-1; 11 bases agree with TRBD1. V trimming: 2 bases; J trimming: 4 bases; junction bases outside the gene matches: 2. This CDR3 region has 15 residues. Germline CDR1 SGHRS, CDR2 YFSETQ. CDR3 residues: CASSFGQGAYNEQFF. The CDR3 DNA reads as TGCGCCAGCAGCTTTGGACAGGGGGCTTACAATGAGCAGTTCTTC. Supplemented by reference TRBV5-1 and TRBJ2-1, the full variable domain reads KAGVTQTPRYLIKTRGQQVTLSCSPISGHRSVSWYQQTPGQGLQFLFEYFSETQRNKGNFPGRFSGRQFSNSRSEMNVSTLELGDSALYLCASSFGQGAYNEQFFGPGTRLTVL.

This clonotype came up a few times. It may be a read error: a sequence one base away is much more abundant. The chain has TRBV13 and TRBJ2-1, with D perhaps TRBD1 or TRBD2 (5 bases each). The V gene lost 2 bases and the J gene lost 6 bases, with 11 bases spanning the gap. Germline V CDR1 and CDR2: PRHDT, FYEKMQ (reference sequence). This CDR3 region has 14 residues. CDR3 in amino acids: CASSLIRGTNEQFF. In nucleotides, the CDR3 is TGTGCCAGCAGCTTAATAAGAGGGACCAATGAGCAGTTCTTC.

This clonotype was counted many times. This chain uses TRBV7-2 with TRBJ1-4, with 8 bases aligning to TRBD1. The CDR3 is 15 amino acids. Trimming removed 4 bases from V and 10 bases from J; junction bases left unmatched: 11. Germline CDR1 and CDR2: SGHTA and FQGNSA. The DNA of the CDR3 is TGTGCCAGCAGCTCCAGACAGGGGTCAGATGGAAAACTGTTTTTT. It codes for CASSSRQGSDGKLFF.

This clonotype was recorded at least ten times. The rearrangement links TRBV5-5 to TRBJ2-5; perhaps TRBD2 as D (5 bases). CDR3 length equals 14 residues. Deletions cut 5 bases from V and 7 bases from J, with 18 bases between. Germline values: CDR1 SGHKS, CDR2 YYEKEE (reference sequence). The CDR3 loop reads CASSPALGVATQYF. In DNA, the CDR3 is TGTGCCAGCAGTCCAGCCTTGGGAGTCGCGACCCAGTACTTC.

Ten or more counts support this clonotype. V is TRBV7-2 and J is TRBJ1-2, with D unresolved. CDR3 length: 12 amino acids. V was trimmed by 1 base and J by 6 bases, leaving 6 bases between them. From germline, CDR1 is SGHTA and CDR2 FQGNSA. CDR3 residues: CASSLDVNGYTF. Written as DNA, the CDR3 is TGTGCCAGCAGCTTAGATGTTAATGGCTACACCTTC.

This clonotype was found many times. CDR3 sequence reads: CSVEDDRASSYEQYF. In nucleotides, the CDR3 is TGCAGCGTTGAAGATGATAGGGCCTCTTCCTACGAGCAGTACTTC. This chain joins TRBV29-1 and TRBJ2-7; D remains ambiguous. The CDR3 spans 15 residues. Trimming took off 0 bases at V and 1 base at J, with 13 bases between the two ends. Germline loops: CDR1 SQVTM, CDR2 ANQGSEA.

This clonotype was recorded many times. The V and J genes are TRBV20-1 and TRBJ1-1; D possibly corresponds to TRBD1 (5 bases). Trimming shortened V by 0 bases and J by 5 bases, and 13 bases separated the two germline ends. This CDR3 has 14 residues. Germline V gene data show CDR1 as DFQATT and CDR2 as SNEGSKA (reference sequence). CDR3 sequence: CSARDRGGDTEAFF. In DNA form, the CDR3 reads TGCAGTGCTAGAGACCGGGGCGGGGATACTGAAGCTTTCTTT.

This clonotype occurred many times. The DNA of the CDR3 is TGTGCCAGCAGCTTGGAGGACAGGGGGCAACCCCTCCACTTT. Its translation is CASSLEDRGQPLHF. V and J are TRBV5-5 and TRBJ1-6, with 11 bases lining up with TRBD1. After removal of 0 bases from V and 12 bases from J, the junction contained 2 bases not matched to a gene. Germline V gene lookup returns CDR1 SGHKS and CDR2 YYEKEE (reference sequence). This CDR3 spans 14 amino acids. Based on the CDR3 plus reference TRBV5-5 and TRBJ1-6, the full variable domain is DAGVTQSPTHLIKTRGQQVTLRCSPISGHKSVSWYQQVLGQGPQFIFQYYEKEERGRGNFPDRFSARQFPNYSSELNVNALLLGDSALYLCASSLEDRGQPLHFGNGTRLTVT.